Listed below are T cell receptor beta chains from one sample, sequenced in a study of CD8 T cells in ankylosing spondylitis. A single record per CDR3 protein comes from TCRdb applying MiXCR to the 5' RACE reads. The repertoire has 180,000 or so distinct CDR3 sequences, approximately 10% of them found once; the top ten carry 25% to 30%. The sequencing input was blood, either unsorted or a sorted T cell fraction (not recorded which). The receptors come from a male donor with ankylosing spondylitis or in good health (not recorded which). CDR3s leave out the opening cysteine and the closing phenylalanine or tryptophan.

V gene,J gene,CDR3 protein
TRBV20-1,TRBJ1-2,SARKDGHGYGYT
TRBV12-3/TRBV12-4,TRBJ1-5,ASSLAFYQPQH
TRBV15,TRBJ2-2,ATRRGTNTGELF
TRBV3-1,TRBJ2-1,ASSHTGTNLYNEQF
TRBV5-1,TRBJ1-1,ANSPPGTEAF
TRBV2,TRBJ1-1,ASNYDREGTEAF
TRBV9,TRBJ2-1,ASSVNPGDEQF
TRBV10-3,TRBJ2-2,AISEGTGRSTGELF
TRBV27,TRBJ2-7,ASSSPTGLLGQY
TRBV3-1,TRBJ2-5,ASSHSTEGVETQY
TRBV29-1,TRBJ2-7,SVKRGGAEQY
TRBV29-1,TRBJ1-4,SVKQGTTNEKLF
TRBV5-1,TRBJ2-3,ASSTGLATDTQY
TRBV5-1,TRBJ1-1,ASSPRHSNTEAF
TRBV5-6,TRBJ2-1,ASSLAREYYNEQF
TRBV7-8,TRBJ1-3,ASSLGGQGADTIY
TRBV20-1,TRBJ2-1,SANSGGPDEQF
TRBV12-3/TRBV12-4,TRBJ2-1,ASSLAGYYNEQF
TRBV20-1,TRBJ2-3,SASGSFREALTDTQY
TRBV20-1,TRBJ1-1,SARDQRDMNTEAF
TRBV5-5,TRBJ1-4,ASSLNRGLKGEKLF
TRBV6-2/TRBV6-3,TRBJ2-7,ASGPTGSSYEQY
TRBV24-1,TRBJ2-3,ATSDTSDTQY
TRBV25-1,TRBJ1-1,ASVGQGNTEAF
TRBV6-5,TRBJ1-4,ASSYSGRGPVKLF
TRBV12-3/TRBV12-4,TRBJ2-7,ASNLLGQGGISSYEQY
TRBV2,TRBJ2-1,ASSGQGASG
TRBV24-1,TRBJ2-2,ATSVGSGGPAGELF
TRBV6-2/TRBV6-3,TRBJ2-3,ASTPNGGFNRGY
TRBV7-2,TRBJ2-5,ASGETQY
TRBV10-3,TRBJ2-5,AISAPDQGETQY